This TCR beta chain was obtained from a study of OX40 agonist ivuxolimab in advanced cancers. Study information: An anti-OX40 (CD134) antibody with agonistic activity, ivuxolimab, was administered to patients. About 40% of patients had received prior checkpoint inhibitor therapy.

Germline CDR1 and CDR2: SEHNR and FQNEAQ (reference sequence). The ends were cut back, 2 bases at V and 2 bases at J, with 16 bases in the middle. CDR3 length equals 16 residues. The protocol was immunoSEQ multiplex PCR, while the TCRdb copy is restricted to in-frame clones and leaves out a portion. The table lists around 100,000 clones, roughly 95% of them singletons. The sequence derives from an adult with an advanced solid tumor such as melanoma, head and neck, liver or kidney cancer. The chain links TRBV7-9 to TRBJ2-7, with D perhaps matching TRBD1 or TRBD2 (5 bases each). Source: CD4+ or CD8+ T cells sorted from blood, taken in a trial of the OX40 agonist ivuxolimab. The CDR3 loop reads CASSLSSGALTYEQYF. CDR3 DNA sequence: TGTGCCAGCAGCTTAAGTTCCGGGGCCTTAACCTACGAGCAGTACTTC.